What follows are 19 T cell receptor beta chains derived from one specimen sequenced in a study of control samples from healthy donors and cancer patients. The repertoire was sequenced with immunoSEQ multiplex PCR; TCRdb's copy has only in-frame clones and lacks some. The sample holds 74,000 or so clones, roughly 90% seen once. The sample consisted of blood. These receptors were taken from a man between 50 and 59 years old in good health.

The chain has TRBV24-1 and TRBJ1-5; D remains unclear. The CDR3 loop spans 16 amino acids. Trimming took off 4 bases at V and 0 bases at J, with 12 bases between the two ends. CDR1 is KGHDR, CDR2 SFDVKD, per germline. The CDR3: CATSDPWRVSNQPQHF. In DNA, the CDR3 is TGTGCCACCAGTGACCCCTGGAGGGTTAGCAATCAGCCCCAGCATTTT.

The rearrangement links TRBV5-1 to TRBJ2-3; 11 bases agree with TRBD1. The CDR3 consists of 14 residues. J was trimmed by 6 bases and V by 6 bases; bases with no gene match: 6. Germline-derived CDR1 and CDR2 are SGHRS and YFSETQ. The CDR3 protein is CASIRDRGEDTQYF. As DNA, the CDR3 is TGCGCCAGCATTAGGGACAGGGGGGAGGATACGCAGTATTTT.

This clone has only one observation. The chain couples TRBV3-1 (or the pseudogene TRBV3-2) to TRBJ1-2; D is uncertain. CDR3 size: 13 residues. V lost 6 bases and J lost 2, with 10 bases in between. The germline gives CDR1 LGHDT, CDR2 YNNKEL (reference sequence). CDR3 bases: TGTGCCAGCAGTTTGGCCGTGAACTATGGCTACACCTTC. As protein: CASSLAVNYGYTF.

The chain is built from TRBV6-2 or TRBV6-3 and TRBJ2-2; TRBD2 agrees at 11 bases. The germline gives CDR1 MNHEY, CDR2 SVGEGT. This CDR3 comprises 19 residues. Losses at the gene ends were 5 bases for V and 5 bases for J; bases not matched to a gene: 16. CDR3 protein: CASSPTTSGVTEGTGELFF. The DNA of the CDR3 is TGTGCCAGCAGTCCAACGACTAGCGGGGTAACCGAGGGGACCGGGGAGCTGTTTTTT.

Only one count was recorded for this clone. V usage is TRBV7-2 and J usage is TRBJ1-2, with D possibly being TRBD1 (5 bases). The germline V gene encodes CDR1 SGHTA and CDR2 FQGNSA. V was cut by 5 bases and J by 5 bases, with 18 bases left in between. The CDR3 contains 15 residues. The CDR3 DNA reads TGTGCCAGCAGCATAACCTCAGGGCGCGGGTATGGCTACACCTTC. Its translation is CASSITSGRGYGYTF. Using reference TRBV7-2 and TRBJ1-2 for the parts outside the CDR3, the full variable domain is GAGVSQSPSNKVTEKGKDVELRCDPISGHTALYWYRQSLGQGLEFLIYFQGNSAPDKSGLPSDRFSAERTGGSVSTLTIQRTQQEDSAVYLCASSITSGRGYGYTFGSGTRLTVV.

The chain combines TRBV6-2 or TRBV6-3 with TRBJ2-5; D is ambiguous. The ends were cut back, 0 bases at V and 0 bases at J, with 11 bases in the middle. The CDR3 runs 16 residues. CDR1 is MNHEY and CDR2 is SVGEGT in the germline V gene. The CDR3 DNA is TGTGCCAGCAGTTACTCTCTTCGTGACAACCAAGAGACCCAGTACTTC. Translation: CASSYSLRDNQETQYF.

This chain uses TRBV6-2 or TRBV6-3 with TRBJ2-6, with unresolved D. The CDR3 contains 18 residues. Germline V lookup: CDR1 MNHEY, CDR2 SVGEGT. The V end was cut by 2 bases, the J end by 0 bases, with 14 bases between. This CDR3 is CASSYPGPGPSGANVLTF. CDR3 sequence (DNA): TGTGCCAGCAGTTACCCGGGCCCGGGCCCCTCTGGGGCCAACGTCCTGACTTTC.

V gene TRBV5-1 combines with J gene TRBJ1-1; a possible D gene is TRBD1 (5 bases). Germline V CDR1 and CDR2: SGHRS, YFSETQ. V was pared by 0 bases and J by 6 bases, with 6 bases between. The length of the CDR3 is 12 residues. The CDR3: CASSLAGSEAFF. Written as DNA, the CDR3 is TGCGCCAGCAGCTTGGCAGGGTCTGAAGCTTTCTTT.

The V and J genes are TRBV5-4 and TRBJ2-7, with D perhaps being TRBD1 or TRBD2 (5 bases each). The V gene's germline CDR1 is SGHNT and CDR2 YYREEE (reference sequence). The CDR3 length is 14 residues. V lost 0 bases and J 2 bases, leaving 9 bases between the germline ends. In DNA form, the CDR3 reads TGTGCCAGCAGCTTGGACCAGGGACCCTACGAGCAGTACTTC. Residues: CASSLDQGPYEQYF.

The chain is built from TRBV6-2 or TRBV6-3 and TRBJ1-2; 7 nucleotides line up with TRBD1. With V trimmed by 6 bases and J by 6 bases, 4 bases remained unmatched. The CDR3 is 12 amino acids. CDR1 and CDR2 (germline): MNHEY, SVGEGT. The CDR3, as DNA: TGTGCCAGCAGCCGACAGGGAGATGGCTACACCTTC. It codes for CASSRQGDGYTF.

The gene calls are TRBV5-1 and TRBJ2-3; 9 bases are shared with TRBD1. The CDR3 loop spans 16 amino acids. From germline, CDR1 is SGHRS and CDR2 YFSETQ. Trimming cost V 0 bases and J 4 bases; bases outside gene matches: 6. The CDR3 loop is CASSLAGTGTADTQYF. CDR3 bases: TGCGCCAGCAGCTTGGCCGGGACAGGGACCGCAGATACGCAGTATTTT.

This chain links TRBV6-2 or TRBV6-3 with TRBJ1-2; possibly TRBD1 for D (5 bases). CDR1 MNHEY and CDR2 SVGEGT come from the germline V gene. V was cut by 2 bases and J by 4 bases, with 14 bases left in between. The CDR3 runs to 15 residues. CDR3 nucleotides: TGTGCCAGCAGTTACACCAGGGAACCGTCCTATGGCTACACCTTC. Translating it yields CASSYTREPSYGYTF.

This clone showed up just once. The chain has TRBV10-3 and TRBJ2-3, with no clear D. The V and J ends lost 0 bases and 0 bases respectively, with 10 bases between them. Germline V gives CDR1 ENHRY, CDR2 SYGVKD. There are 16 residues in the CDR3. CDR3 amino acids: CAISESGGSSTDTQYF. CDR3 DNA sequence: TGTGCCATCAGTGAGTCGGGCGGATCTAGCACAGATACGCAGTATTTT.

V gene TRBV6-5 combines with J gene TRBJ2-7; D is uncertain. Germline lookup yields CDR1 MNHEY and CDR2 SVGAGI. V was trimmed by 2 bases and J by 3 bases, leaving 8 bases between them. The CDR3 extends over 13 amino acids. This chain's CDR3 is CASSYLIDYEQYF. The CDR3 DNA sequence: TGTGCCAGCAGTTACCTCATAGACTACGAGCAGTACTTC.

The chain joins TRBV6-1 to TRBJ1-2, with D possibly matching TRBD1 (5 bases). The CDR3 totals 16 residues. Germline CDR1 reads MNHNS; CDR2 reads SASEGT. V lost 4 bases and J lost 7, with 22 bases in between. CDR3 in amino acids: CASSGGPALLTVGYTF. CDR3 DNA: TGTGCCAGCAGTGGGGGACCGGCCTTACTCACTGTTGGCTACACCTTC.

The chain combines TRBV27 with TRBJ1-1, with TRBD1 as a possible D gene (6 bases). The length of the CDR3 is 13 residues. The germline V and J ends were trimmed by 3 bases and 4 bases, with 9 bases remaining between them. The germline V gene has CDR1 MNHEY and CDR2 SMNVEV (reference sequence). CDR3 bases: TGTGCCAGCAGTTTGACAGGTTTCACTGAAGCTTTCTTT. This translates into CASSLTGFTEAFF.

The chain joins TRBV5-1 to TRBJ2-3, with D perhaps TRBD2 (6 bases). The CDR3 has 15 amino acids. The ends were cut back, 5 bases at V and 1 base at J, with 14 bases in the middle. Germline loops: CDR1 SGHRS, CDR2 YFSETQ. CDR3 bases: TGCGCCAGCAGTAGGGGCGGGGACCGCACAGATACGCAGTATTTT. Translating it yields CASSRGGDRTDTQYF.

This clone occurred a few times. This chain connects TRBV6-5 to TRBJ1-6; D may be TRBD1 (5 bases). The germline V gene encodes CDR1 MNHEY and CDR2 SVGAGI. This CDR3 has 15 residues. Trimming pared 6 bases from V and 7 bases from J, leaving 16 bases between. The DNA of the CDR3 is TGTGCCAGCAGGGGACTAGGGGATGTAAATTCACCCCTCCACTTT. Amino acid sequence: CASRGLGDVNSPLHF.

The chain carries TRBV20-1 and TRBJ2-3, with TRBD2 matching 7 bases. This CDR3 spans 14 amino acids. Germline CDR1 DFQATT, CDR2 SNEGSKA (reference sequence). Losses at the gene ends were 3 bases for V and 6 bases for J; bases not matched to a gene: 9. CDR3 nucleotides: TGCAGTGCTAGTTTAACGGGGGGTTCGGATACGCAGTATTTT. Protein product: CSASLTGGSDTQYF.